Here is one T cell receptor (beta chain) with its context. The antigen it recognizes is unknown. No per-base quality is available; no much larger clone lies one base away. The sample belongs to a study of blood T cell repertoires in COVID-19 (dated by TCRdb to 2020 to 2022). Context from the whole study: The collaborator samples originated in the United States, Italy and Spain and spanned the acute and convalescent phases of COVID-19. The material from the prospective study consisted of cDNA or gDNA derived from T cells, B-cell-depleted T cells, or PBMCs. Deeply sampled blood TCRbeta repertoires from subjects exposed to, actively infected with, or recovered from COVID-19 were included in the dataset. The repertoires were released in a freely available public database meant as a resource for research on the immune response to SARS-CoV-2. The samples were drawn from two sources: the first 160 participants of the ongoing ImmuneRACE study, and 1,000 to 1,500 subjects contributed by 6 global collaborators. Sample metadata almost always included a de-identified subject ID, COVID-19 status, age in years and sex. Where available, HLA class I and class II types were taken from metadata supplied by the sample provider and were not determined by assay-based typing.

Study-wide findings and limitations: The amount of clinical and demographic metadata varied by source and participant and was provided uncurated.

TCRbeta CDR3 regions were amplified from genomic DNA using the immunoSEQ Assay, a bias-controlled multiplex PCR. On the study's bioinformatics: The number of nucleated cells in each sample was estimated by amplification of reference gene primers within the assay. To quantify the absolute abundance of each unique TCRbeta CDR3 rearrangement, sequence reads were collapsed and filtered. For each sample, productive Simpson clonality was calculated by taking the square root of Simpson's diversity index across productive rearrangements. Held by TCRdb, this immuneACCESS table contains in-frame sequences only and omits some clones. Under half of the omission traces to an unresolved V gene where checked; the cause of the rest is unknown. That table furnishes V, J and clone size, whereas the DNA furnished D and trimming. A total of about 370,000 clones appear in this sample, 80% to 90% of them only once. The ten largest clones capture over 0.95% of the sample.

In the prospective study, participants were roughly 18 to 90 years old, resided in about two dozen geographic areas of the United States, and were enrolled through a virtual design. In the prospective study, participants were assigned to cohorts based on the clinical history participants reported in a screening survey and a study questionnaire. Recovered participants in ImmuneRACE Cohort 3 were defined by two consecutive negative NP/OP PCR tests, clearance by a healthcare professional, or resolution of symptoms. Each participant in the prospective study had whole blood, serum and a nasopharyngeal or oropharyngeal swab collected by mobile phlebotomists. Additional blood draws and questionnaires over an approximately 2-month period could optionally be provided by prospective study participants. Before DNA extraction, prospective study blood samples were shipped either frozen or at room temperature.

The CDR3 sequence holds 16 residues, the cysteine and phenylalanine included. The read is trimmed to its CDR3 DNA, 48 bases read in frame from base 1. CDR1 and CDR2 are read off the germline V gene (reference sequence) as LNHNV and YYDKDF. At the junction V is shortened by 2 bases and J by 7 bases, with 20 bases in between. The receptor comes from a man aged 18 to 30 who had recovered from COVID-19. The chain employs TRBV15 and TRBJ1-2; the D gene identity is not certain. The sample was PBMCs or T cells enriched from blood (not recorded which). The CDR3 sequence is CATSRSHGEARGGYTF. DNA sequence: TGTGCCACCAGCAGATCCCATGGGGAGGCTAGAGGTGGCTACACCTTC.